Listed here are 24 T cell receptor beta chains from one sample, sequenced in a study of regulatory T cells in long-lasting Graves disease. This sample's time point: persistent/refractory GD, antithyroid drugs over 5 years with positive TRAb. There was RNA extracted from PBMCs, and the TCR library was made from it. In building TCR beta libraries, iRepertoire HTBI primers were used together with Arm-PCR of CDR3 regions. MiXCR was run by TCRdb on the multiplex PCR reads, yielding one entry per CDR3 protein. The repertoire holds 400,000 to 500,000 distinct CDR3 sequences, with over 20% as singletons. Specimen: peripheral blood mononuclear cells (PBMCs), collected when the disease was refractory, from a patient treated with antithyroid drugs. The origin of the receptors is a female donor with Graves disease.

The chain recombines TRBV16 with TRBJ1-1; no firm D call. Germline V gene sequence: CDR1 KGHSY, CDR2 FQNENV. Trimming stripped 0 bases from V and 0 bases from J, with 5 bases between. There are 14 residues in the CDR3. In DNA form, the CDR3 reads TGTGCCAGCAGCCAATCAAAAATGAACACTGAAGCTTTCTTT. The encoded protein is CASSQSKMNTEAFF.

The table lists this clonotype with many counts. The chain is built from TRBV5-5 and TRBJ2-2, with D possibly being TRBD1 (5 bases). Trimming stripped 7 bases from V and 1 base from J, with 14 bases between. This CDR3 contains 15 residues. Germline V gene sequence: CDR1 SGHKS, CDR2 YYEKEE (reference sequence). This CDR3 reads CASSRVQGNTGELFF. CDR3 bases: TGTGCCAGCTCAAGGGTTCAGGGGAACACCGGGGAGCTGTTTTTT. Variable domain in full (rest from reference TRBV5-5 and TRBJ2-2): DAGVTQSPTHLIKTRGQQVTLRCSPISGHKSVSWYQQVLGQGPQFIFQYYEKEERGRGNFPDRFSARQFPNYSSELNVNALLLGDSALYLCASSRVQGNTGELFFGEGSRLTVL.

This chain's CDR3 is CAWSNDRNEQYF. CDR3 DNA: TGTGCCTGGAGTAACGACAGAAACGAGCAGTACTTC. The chain recombines TRBV30 with TRBJ2-7; possible D gene TRBD1, 5 bases. The V gene's germline CDR1 is GTSNPN and CDR2 SVGIG (reference sequence). The CDR3 is 12 residues long. The V and J ends lost 2 bases and 5 bases respectively, with 10 bases between them.

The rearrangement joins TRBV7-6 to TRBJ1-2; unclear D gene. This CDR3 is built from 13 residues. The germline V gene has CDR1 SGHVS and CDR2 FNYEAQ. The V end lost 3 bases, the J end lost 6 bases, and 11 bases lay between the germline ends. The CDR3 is CASSLLRANGYTF. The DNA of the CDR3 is TGTGCCAGCAGCTTGCTTCGGGCAAATGGCTACACCTTC.

The CDR3 loop reads CASSFQGDEQYF. CDR3 sequence (DNA): TGCGCCAGCAGCTTTCAGGGCGACGAGCAGTACTTC. The V call is TRBV5-1, the J call TRBJ2-7, with a tentative D call TRBD1 (5 bases). CDR3 length: 12 residues. Per the germline V gene, CDR1 is SGHRS and CDR2 is YFSETQ. The V and J ends lost 2 bases and 5 bases respectively, with 8 bases between them.

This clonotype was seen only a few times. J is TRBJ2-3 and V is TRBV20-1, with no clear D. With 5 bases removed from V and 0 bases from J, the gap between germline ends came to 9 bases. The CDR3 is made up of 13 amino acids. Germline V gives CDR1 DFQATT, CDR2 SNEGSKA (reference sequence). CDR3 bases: TGCAGTGCTTTGGACCCTAGCACAGATACGCAGTATTTT. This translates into CSALDPSTDTQYF.

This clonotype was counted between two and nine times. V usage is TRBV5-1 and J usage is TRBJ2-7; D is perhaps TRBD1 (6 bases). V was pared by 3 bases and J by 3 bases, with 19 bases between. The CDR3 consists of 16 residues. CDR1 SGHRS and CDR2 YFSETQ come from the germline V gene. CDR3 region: CASSYTGQLELYEQYF. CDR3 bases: TGCGCCAGCAGCTATACAGGGCAACTAGAGCTCTACGAGCAGTACTTC. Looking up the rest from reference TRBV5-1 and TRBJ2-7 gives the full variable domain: KAGVTQTPRYLIKTRGQQVTLSCSPISGHRSVSWYQQTPGQGLQFLFEYFSETQRNKGNFPGRFSGRQFSNSRSEMNVSTLELGDSALYLCASSYTGQLELYEQYFGPGTRLTVT.

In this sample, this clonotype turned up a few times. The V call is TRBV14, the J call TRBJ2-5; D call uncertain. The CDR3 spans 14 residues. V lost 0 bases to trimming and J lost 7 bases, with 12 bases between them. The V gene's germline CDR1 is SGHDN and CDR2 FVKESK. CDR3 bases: TGTGCCAGCAGCCAAGAGACTCCTTCAGGGACCCAGTACTTC. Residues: CASSQETPSGTQYF.

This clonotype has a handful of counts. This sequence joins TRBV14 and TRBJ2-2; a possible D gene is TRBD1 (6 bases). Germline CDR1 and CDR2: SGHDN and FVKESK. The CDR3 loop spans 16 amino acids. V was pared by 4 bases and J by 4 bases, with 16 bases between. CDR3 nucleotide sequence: TGTGCCAGCAGCCCCCGGACAGCACAACTCACCGGGGAGCTGTTTTTT. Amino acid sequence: CASSPRTAQLTGELFF. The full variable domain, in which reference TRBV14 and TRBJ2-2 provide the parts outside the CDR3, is EAGVTQFPSHSVIEKGQTVTLRCDPISGHDNLYWYRRVMGKEIKFLLHFVKESKQDESGMPNNRFLAERTGGTYSTLKVQPAELEDSGVYFCASSPRTAQLTGELFFGEGSRLTVL.

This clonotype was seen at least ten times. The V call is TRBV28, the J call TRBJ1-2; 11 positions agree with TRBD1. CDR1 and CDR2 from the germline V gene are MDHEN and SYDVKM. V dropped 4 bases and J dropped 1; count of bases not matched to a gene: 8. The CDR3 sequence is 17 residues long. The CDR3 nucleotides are TGTGCCAGCAGTTCCTTCCGGGACAGGGGGATTAACTATGGCTACACCTTC. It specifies CASSSFRDRGINYGYTF.

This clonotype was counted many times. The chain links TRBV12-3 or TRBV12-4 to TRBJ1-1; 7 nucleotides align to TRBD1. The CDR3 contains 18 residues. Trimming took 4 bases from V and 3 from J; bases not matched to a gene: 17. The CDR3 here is CASSSPGQWPKGDTEAFF. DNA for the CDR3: TGTGCCAGCAGTTCACCGGGACAGTGGCCGAAAGGGGACACTGAAGCTTTCTTT.

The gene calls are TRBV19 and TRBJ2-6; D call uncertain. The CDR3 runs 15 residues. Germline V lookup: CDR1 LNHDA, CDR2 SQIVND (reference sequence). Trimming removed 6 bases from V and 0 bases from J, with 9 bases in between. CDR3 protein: CASRLAASGANVLTF. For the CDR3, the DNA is TGTGCCAGTAGGCTCGCGGCCTCTGGGGCCAACGTCCTGACTTTC.

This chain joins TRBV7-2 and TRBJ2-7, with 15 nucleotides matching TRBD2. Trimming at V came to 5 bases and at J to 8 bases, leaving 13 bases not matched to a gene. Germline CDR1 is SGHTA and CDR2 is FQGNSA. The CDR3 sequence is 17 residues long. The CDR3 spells CASSPRPGTSGGLKQYF. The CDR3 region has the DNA TGTGCCAGCAGCCCCCGGCCGGGGACTAGCGGGGGGTTGAAGCAGTACTTC.

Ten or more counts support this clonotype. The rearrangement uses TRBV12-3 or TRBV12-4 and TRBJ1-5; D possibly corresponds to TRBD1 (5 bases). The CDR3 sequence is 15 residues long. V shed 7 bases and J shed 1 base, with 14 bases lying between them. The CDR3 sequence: CASTLMGGSNQPQHF. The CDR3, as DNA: TGTGCCAGCACCCTTATGGGGGGGAGCAATCAGCCCCAGCATTTT.

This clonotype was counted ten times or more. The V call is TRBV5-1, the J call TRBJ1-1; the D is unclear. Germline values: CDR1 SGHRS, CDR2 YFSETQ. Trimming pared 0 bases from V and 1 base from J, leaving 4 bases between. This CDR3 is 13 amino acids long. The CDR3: CASSLEPNTEAFF. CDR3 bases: TGCGCCAGCAGCTTGGAACCGAACACTGAAGCTTTCTTT.

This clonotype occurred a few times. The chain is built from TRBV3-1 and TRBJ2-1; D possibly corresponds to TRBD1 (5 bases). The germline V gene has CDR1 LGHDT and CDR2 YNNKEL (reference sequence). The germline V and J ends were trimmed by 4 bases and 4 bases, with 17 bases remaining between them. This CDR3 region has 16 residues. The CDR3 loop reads CASSRGSGAAYNEQFF. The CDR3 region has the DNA TGTGCCAGCAGCCGGGGATCTGGGGCGGCATACAATGAGCAGTTCTTC.

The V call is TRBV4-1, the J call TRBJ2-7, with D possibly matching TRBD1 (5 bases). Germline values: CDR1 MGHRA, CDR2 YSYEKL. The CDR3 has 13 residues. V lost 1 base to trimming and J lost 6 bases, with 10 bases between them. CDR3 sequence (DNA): TGCGCCAGCAGCCAAGCGGCAGGGTCCGAGCAGTACTTC. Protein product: CASSQAAGSEQYF.

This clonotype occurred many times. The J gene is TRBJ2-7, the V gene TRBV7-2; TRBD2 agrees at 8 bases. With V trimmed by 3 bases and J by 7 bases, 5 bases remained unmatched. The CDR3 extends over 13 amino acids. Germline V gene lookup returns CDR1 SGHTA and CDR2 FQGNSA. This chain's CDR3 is CASSFSGGREQYF. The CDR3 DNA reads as TGTGCCAGCAGCTTCTCGGGAGGGAGGGAGCAGTACTTC.

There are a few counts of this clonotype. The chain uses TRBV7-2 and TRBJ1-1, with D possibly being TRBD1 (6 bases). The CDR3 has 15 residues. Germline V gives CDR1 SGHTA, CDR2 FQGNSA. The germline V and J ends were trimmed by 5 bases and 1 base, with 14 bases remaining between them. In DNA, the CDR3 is TGTGCCAGCAGCAACCGACAGGAGCCGAACACTGAAGCTTTCTTT. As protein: CASSNRQEPNTEAFF. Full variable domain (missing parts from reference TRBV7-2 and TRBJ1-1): GAGVSQSPSNKVTEKGKDVELRCDPISGHTALYWYRQSLGQGLEFLIYFQGNSAPDKSGLPSDRFSAERTGGSVSTLTIQRTQQEDSAVYLCASSNRQEPNTEAFFGQGTRLTVV.

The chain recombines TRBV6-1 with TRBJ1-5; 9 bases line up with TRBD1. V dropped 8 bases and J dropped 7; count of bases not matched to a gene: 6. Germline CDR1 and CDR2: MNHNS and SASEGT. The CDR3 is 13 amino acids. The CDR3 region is CASGGQGKQPQHF. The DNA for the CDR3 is TGTGCCAGCGGGGGACAGGGAAAACAGCCCCAGCATTTT.

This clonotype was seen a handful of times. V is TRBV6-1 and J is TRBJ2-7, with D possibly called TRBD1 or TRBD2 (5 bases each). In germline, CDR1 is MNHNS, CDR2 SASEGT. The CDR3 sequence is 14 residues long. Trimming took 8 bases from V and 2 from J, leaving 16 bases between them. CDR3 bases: TGTGCCAGCCATTCCCCGGGGACCACCTACGAGCAGTACTTC. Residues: CASHSPGTTYEQYF.

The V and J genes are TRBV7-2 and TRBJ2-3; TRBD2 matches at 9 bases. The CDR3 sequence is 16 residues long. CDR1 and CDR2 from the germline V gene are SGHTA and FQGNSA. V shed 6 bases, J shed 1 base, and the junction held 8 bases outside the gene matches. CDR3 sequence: CASRPRTSEGTDTQYF. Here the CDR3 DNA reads TGTGCCAGCAGACCTAGGACTAGCGAAGGCACAGATACGCAGTATTTT.

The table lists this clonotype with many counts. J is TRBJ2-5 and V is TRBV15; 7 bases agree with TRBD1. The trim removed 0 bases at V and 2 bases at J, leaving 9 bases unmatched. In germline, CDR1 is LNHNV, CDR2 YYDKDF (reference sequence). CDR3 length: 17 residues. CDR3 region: CATSRDLGQRGQETQYF. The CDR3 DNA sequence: TGTGCCACCAGCAGAGATTTGGGACAGAGGGGTCAAGAGACCCAGTACTTC. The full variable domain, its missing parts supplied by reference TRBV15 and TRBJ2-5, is DAMVIQNPRYQVTQFGKPVTLSCSQTLNHNVMYWYQQKSSQAPKLLFHYYDKDFNNEADTPDNFQSRRPNTSFCFLDIRSPGLGDTAMYLCATSRDLGQRGQETQYFGPGTRLLVL.

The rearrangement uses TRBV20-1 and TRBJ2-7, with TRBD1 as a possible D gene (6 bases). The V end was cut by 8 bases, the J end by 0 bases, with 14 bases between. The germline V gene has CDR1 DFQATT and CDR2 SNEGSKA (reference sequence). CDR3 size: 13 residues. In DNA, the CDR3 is TGCAGTACGACAGGTGTTAGCTCCTACGAGCAGTACTTC. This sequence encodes CSTTGVSSYEQYF.